One sample yielded the 31 T cell receptor beta chains listed below, sequenced in a study of cytomegalovirus exposure and HLA in healthy donors. PCR employed 60 Vbeta and 13 Jbeta primers. Sequenced by immunoSEQ multiplex PCR; TCRdb stores in-frame clones only, minus some. The table records hundreds of thousands of clones, around 83% of them present only once. Specimen: PBMCs. The receptors were gathered from a girl aged 2 to 9 in good health and CMV-seronegative.

This clone was counted between two and nine times. The chain recombines TRBV7-2 with TRBJ1-4; TRBD1 is a possible D gene (5 bases). Germline V gives CDR1 SGHTA, CDR2 FQGNSA. Trimming removed 5 bases at V and 4 bases at J, with 23 bases between. The CDR3 contains 18 residues. Written as DNA, the CDR3 is TGTGCCAGCAGCCCCGGGCCAGGGCATACACCGGGTAATGAAAAACTGTTTTTT. It specifies CASSPGPGHTPGNEKLFF.

The chain couples TRBV5-4 to TRBJ2-1, with D possibly matching TRBD1 (6 bases). With 0 bases removed from V and 7 bases from J, the gap between germline ends came to 11 bases. Germline loops: CDR1 SGHNT, CDR2 YYREEE (reference sequence). CDR3 length: 14 amino acids. The CDR3 DNA reads TGTGCCAGCAGCTTGGACAGGGTATGGAATGAGCAGTTCTTC. The encoded protein is CASSLDRVWNEQFF.

The chain recombines TRBV29-1 with TRBJ2-5, with D possibly being TRBD1 (10 bases). This CDR3 is 20 amino acids long. Germline CDR1 reads SQVTM; CDR2 reads ANQGSEA. V was pared by 4 bases and J by 5 bases, with 35 bases between. In DNA form, the CDR3 reads TGCAGCGTTGGTGCTTGGGACAGGGGAACTAGCGGGCTAGCAATGGAGACCCAGTACTTC. Translated: CSVGAWDRGTSGLAMETQYF.

This clone was counted between two and nine times. The chain uses TRBV6-1 and TRBJ1-3; no definite D call. Trimming left V 6 bases short and J 0 bases short, with 12 bases between. In germline, CDR1 is MNHNS, CDR2 SASEGT. This CDR3 region has 15 residues. In DNA form, the CDR3 reads TGTGCCAGCAGCACTAAAATATTCTCTGGAAACACCATATATTTT. Protein sequence: CASSTKIFSGNTIYF.

This clone appeared a few times. The chain joins TRBV27 to TRBJ2-7, with TRBD1 matching over 7 bases. The CDR3 runs 13 residues. CDR1 and CDR2 (germline): MNHEY, SMNVEV (reference sequence). With V trimmed by 4 bases and J by 0 bases, 0 bases remained unmatched. CDR3 residues: CASSWDSSYEQYF. The CDR3 DNA reads as TGTGCCAGCAGTTGGGACAGCTCCTACGAGCAGTACTTC.

This clone has only one observation. This chain joins TRBV10-1 and TRBJ2-5; D gene uncertain. The V gene lost 8 bases and the J gene lost 2 bases, with 6 bases spanning the gap. The CDR3 runs to 11 residues. The germline CDR1 and CDR2 sequences are WNHNN and SYGVQD (reference sequence). The CDR3 sequence: CASFKQETQYF. The CDR3 nucleotides are TGCGCCAGCTTTAAACAAGAGACCCAGTACTTC.

CDR3 region: CASSLNTGELFF. CDR3 sequence (DNA): TGTGCCAGCAGCCTCAACACCGGGGAGCTGTTTTTT. V gene TRBV5-4 combines with J gene TRBJ2-2; D unclear. V was clipped by 4 bases and J by 2 bases, with 3 bases between them. This CDR3 spans 12 amino acids. Germline V gene sequence: CDR1 SGHNT, CDR2 YYREEE (reference sequence). The full variable domain, its missing parts supplied by reference TRBV5-4 and TRBJ2-2, is ETGVTQSPTHLIKTRGQQVTLRCSSQSGHNTVSWYQQALGQGPQFIFQYYREEENGRGNFPPRFSGLQFPNYSSELNVNALELDDSALYLCASSLNTGELFFGEGSRLTVL.

The rearrangement links TRBV12-2 to TRBJ2-3; TRBD2, the table's D call, was not compared with the DNA. TRBV12-2 counts as a pseudogene. The CDR3 runs to 13 residues. The CDR3 protein is CASRTSEADTQYF. In DNA, the CDR3 is TGTGCAAGTCGTACTAGTGAGGCAGATACGCAGTATTTT.

The V and J genes are TRBV5-4 and TRBJ2-7; no definite D call. This CDR3 contains 15 residues. V was shortened by 4 bases and J by 0 bases, with 14 bases between the two germline ends. Germline V gene data show CDR1 as SGHNT and CDR2 as YYREEE (reference sequence). The CDR3 here is CASSDNSWASYEQYF. CDR3 nucleotides: TGTGCCAGCAGCGATAACTCGTGGGCCTCCTACGAGCAGTACTTC. The full variable domain, with the rest looked up from reference TRBV5-4 and TRBJ2-7, is ETGVTQSPTHLIKTRGQQVTLRCSSQSGHNTVSWYQQALGQGPQFIFQYYREEENGRGNFPPRFSGLQFPNYSSELNVNALELDDSALYLCASSDNSWASYEQYFGPGTRLTVT.

The chain is built from TRBV2 and TRBJ2-7, with D tentatively TRBD2 (5 bases). CDR1 is SNHLY and CDR2 is FYNNEI in the germline V gene. The CDR3 has 13 residues. V lost 0 bases and J 6 bases, leaving 9 bases between the germline ends. In DNA form, the CDR3 reads TGTGCCAGCAGTGAAGCGCAGACTACCGAGCAGTACTTC. It encodes CASSEAQTTEQYF.

The CDR3 loop reads CASSKGLGVSRNQPQHF. The CDR3 coding sequence is TGTGCCAGCAGCAAAGGTCTCGGGGTTTCCCGCAATCAGCCCCAGCATTTT. The chain is built from TRBV21-1 and TRBJ1-5. TRBV21-1 has pseudogene status. This CDR3 comprises 17 residues.

This rearrangement joins TRBV7-9 to TRBJ1-5, with no clear D. Trimming removed 2 bases from V and 4 bases from J, with 18 bases in between. Per germline, CDR1 SEHNR and CDR2 FQNEAQ (reference sequence). The CDR3 loop spans 17 amino acids. The CDR3 nucleotides are TGTGCCAGCAGCTTATCGGCCGCCGGCAGGACTAATCAGCCCCAGCATTTT. Amino acids: CASSLSAAGRTNQPQHF.

This clone was observed a few times. The V call is TRBV4-1, the J call TRBJ1-1, with D hard to call. The CDR3 extends over 14 amino acids. The germline V gene has CDR1 MGHRA and CDR2 YSYEKL. Trimming took off 5 bases at V and 0 bases at J, with 10 bases between the two ends. The CDR3 loop reads CASSTEFMNTEAFF. In DNA, the CDR3 is TGCGCCAGCAGCACGGAGTTCATGAACACTGAAGCTTTCTTT.

The J gene is TRBJ1-6, the V gene TRBV7-9; D gene uncertain. CDR1 is SEHNR, CDR2 FQNEAQ, per germline (reference sequence). This CDR3 region has 18 residues. V gave up 7 bases and J gave up 0 bases, with 19 bases separating them. The CDR3 bases are TGTGCCAGCAACCTCGGGGTAGCGGGAGGCTCCTATAATTCACCCCTCCACTTT. It codes for CASNLGVAGGSYNSPLHF.

V gene TRBV7-9 combines with J gene TRBJ2-5; a possible D gene is TRBD1 (5 bases). Trimming left V 1 base short and J 1 base short, with 10 bases between. Germline V gene lookup returns CDR1 SEHNR and CDR2 FQNEAQ (reference sequence). The CDR3 totals 15 residues. CDR3 sequence: CASSLGQGIQETQYF. The CDR3 DNA reads TGTGCCAGCAGCTTAGGTCAGGGTATCCAAGAGACCCAGTACTTC.

This chain joins TRBV5-4 and TRBJ2-1; weak D call: TRBD2 (5 bases). The CDR3 runs 15 residues. The ends were cut back, 4 bases at V and 0 bases at J, with 11 bases in the middle. Germline lookup yields CDR1 SGHNT and CDR2 YYREEE (reference sequence). CDR3 sequence reads: CASSLGESSYNEQFF. DNA of the CDR3: TGTGCCAGCAGCCTCGGGGAAAGCTCCTACAATGAGCAGTTCTTC.

This chain connects TRBV19 to TRBJ1-4, with 10 bases that match TRBD1. This CDR3 has 15 amino acids. CDR1 and CDR2 from the germline V gene are LNHDA and SQIVND (reference sequence). V was clipped by 7 bases and J by 2 bases; unmatched bases: 4. DNA for the CDR3: TGTGCCAGTATGGACAGGGGGGGGACTAATGAAAAACTGTTTTTT. Translated, it gives CASMDRGGTNEKLFF.

The rearrangement uses TRBV19 and TRBJ1-5; D might be TRBD1 (6 bases). The CDR3 length is 15 residues. Deletions cut 3 bases from V and 4 bases from J, with 13 bases between. Germline V gene lookup returns CDR1 LNHDA and CDR2 SQIVND (reference sequence). CDR3 bases: TGTGCCAGTAGTATTGTGGGGGCCACAAATCAGCCCCAGCATTTT. Amino acids: CASSIVGATNQPQHF.

This chain links TRBV15 with TRBJ2-5, with TRBD1 matching over 8 bases. CDR1 is LNHNV, CDR2 YYDKDF, per germline (reference sequence). The CDR3 is 18 residues long. The trim removed 5 bases at V and 2 bases at J, leaving 16 bases unmatched. DNA of the CDR3: TGTGCCACCAGCGGCGGACAGGGAGATCTTATTATTCAAGAGACCCAGTACTTC. Its protein is CATSGGQGDLIIQETQYF. Combining the CDR3 with reference TRBV15 and TRBJ2-5 gives the whole variable domain DAMVIQNPRYQVTQFGKPVTLSCSQTLNHNVMYWYQQKSSQAPKLLFHYYDKDFNNEADTPDNFQSRRPNTSFCFLDIRSPGLGDTAMYLCATSGGQGDLIIQETQYFGPGTRLLVL.

The gene calls are TRBV5-1 and TRBJ1-1; D unclear. V lost 0 bases, J lost 7 bases, and 10 bases lay in between. The length of the CDR3 is 13 residues. From germline, CDR1 is SGHRS and CDR2 YFSETQ. Written as DNA, the CDR3 is TGCGCCAGCAGCTTGGGTGCGGCAGTTGAAGCTTTCTTT. This gives the protein CASSLGAAVEAFF.

This clone showed up just a few times. The chain has TRBV5-1 and TRBJ2-1; TRBD2 matches 11 bases. J gave up 3 bases and V 7 bases, and 6 bases lay outside the gene matches. CDR1 SGHRS and CDR2 YFSETQ come from the germline V gene. CDR3 size: 15 residues. The CDR3 DNA reads as TGCGCCAGCTCCATTAGCGGGGGGGACTACAATGAGCAGTTCTTC. Its translation is CASSISGGDYNEQFF.

This clone was counted between two and nine times. The chain joins TRBV30 to TRBJ1-1; D may be TRBD1 (5 bases). This CDR3 is 11 amino acids long. The germline V gene has CDR1 GTSNPN and CDR2 SVGIG (reference sequence). Trimming stripped 4 bases from V and 4 bases from J, with 7 bases between. CDR3 nucleotides: TGTGCCTGGACAGGGTTCACTGAAGCTTTCTTT. The encoded protein is CAWTGFTEAFF.

This clone was detected only once. This chain uses TRBV11-2 with TRBJ1-2; TRBD1 is a possible D gene (5 bases). V lost 6 bases and J lost 8, with 10 bases in between. The CDR3 sequence is 11 residues long. The germline CDR1 and CDR2 sequences are SGHAT and FQNNGV. CDR3 protein: CASRQAGGYTF. The CDR3, as DNA: TGTGCCAGCAGACAGGCGGGGGGCTACACCTTC.

This rearrangement joins TRBV9 to TRBJ2-2; TRBD2 is a possible D gene (6 bases). In germline, CDR1 is SGDLS, CDR2 YYNGEE. This CDR3 spans 16 amino acids. V was shortened by 5 bases and J by 3 bases, with 17 bases between the two germline ends. The chain's CDR3 is CASSVVGGTDTGELFF. The CDR3 DNA sequence: TGTGCCAGCAGTGTCGTGGGGGGTACGGACACCGGGGAGCTGTTTTTT.

This clone was counted a few times. The chain couples TRBV6-1 to TRBJ1-2; the match to TRBD1 covers 9 bases. The CDR3 loop spans 15 amino acids. Looked up from germline, CDR1 is MNHNS and CDR2 is SASEGT. V trimming: 3 bases; J trimming: 6 bases; junction bases outside the gene matches: 8. The CDR3 region has the DNA TGTGCCAGCAGTGACCTTAAGACAGGGGGGAATGGCTACACCTTC. Translating gives CASSDLKTGGNGYTF.

This sequence joins TRBV19 and TRBJ2-3, with D possibly being TRBD2 (6 bases). Germline CDR1 LNHDA, CDR2 SQIVND (reference sequence). V was trimmed by 5 bases and J by 2 bases, leaving 14 bases between them. The CDR3 loop spans 15 amino acids. In nucleotides, the CDR3 is TGTGCCAGTAGTCCCCCGGGACTTCCCACAGATACGCAGTATTTT. Translation: CASSPPGLPTDTQYF.

Turning to this clone: The junction departs from germline at one end; a sequencing error may be responsible. The chain uses TRBV7-6 and TRBJ2-7; 7 nucleotides align to TRBD2. From germline, CDR1 is SGHVS and CDR2 FNYEAQ. This CDR3 region has 12 residues. CDR3 in amino acids: CASSSRAGEVLF. As DNA, the CDR3 is TGTGCCAGCAGTTCCCGCGCGGGGGAAGTTCTCTTC.

This clone has only one observation. The rearrangement joins TRBV4-2 to TRBJ2-6, with a weak D call TRBD2 (6 bases). V shed 2 bases and J shed 3 bases, with 11 bases lying between them. CDR3 size: 16 residues. Looked up from germline, CDR1 is LGHNA and CDR2 is YNFKEQ. CDR3 protein: CASSQSRGIGANVLTF. CDR3 in DNA: TGTGCCAGCAGCCAATCCCGGGGGATTGGGGCCAACGTCCTGACTTTC.

This rearrangement joins TRBV10-1 to TRBJ2-7; no reliable D call. CDR3 size: 13 residues. Trimming took 4 bases from V and 2 from J, leaving 9 bases between them. CDR1 is WNHNN and CDR2 is SYGVQD in the germline V gene (reference sequence). Written as DNA, the CDR3 is TGCGCCAGCAGTGCGTTCGGTGCCTACGAGCAGTACTTC. This gives the protein CASSAFGAYEQYF.

The chain combines TRBV10-2 with TRBJ1-2; 11 bases are shared with TRBD1. V shed 2 bases and J 4 bases; nucleotides not matched to a gene: 3. The germline gives CDR1 WSHSY, CDR2 SAAADI. The CDR3 covers 15 residues. The chain's CDR3 is CASSETGQGAYGYTF. The CDR3 DNA follows: TGCGCCAGCAGTGAGACAGGACAGGGGGCCTATGGCTACACCTTC.

The rearrangement joins TRBV6-5 to TRBJ2-7; D is perhaps TRBD1 (5 bases). CDR1 is MNHEY, CDR2 SVGAGI, per germline. The CDR3 runs 15 residues. The V and J ends lost 0 bases and 4 bases respectively, with 13 bases between them. CDR3 sequence (DNA): TGTGCCAGCAGTTACTCGGACAACGGCCCGTACGAGCAGTACTTC. This sequence encodes CASSYSDNGPYEQYF.